Listed here are 20 T cell receptor beta chains from one sample, sequenced in a study of cytomegalovirus exposure and HLA in healthy donors. Sequencing used immunoSEQ multiplex PCR; TCRdb keeps in-frame clones, though not all of them. The sample has 130,000 to 150,000 clones, roughly 89% seen once; the top ten hold about 10%. The sample comprised PBMCs. The receptors were gathered from a woman younger than 30 in good health and CMV-seropositive.

V gene TRBV27 combines with J gene TRBJ1-2; D perhaps matches TRBD1 (5 bases). This CDR3 has 15 residues. From germline, CDR1 is MNHEY and CDR2 SMNVEV (reference sequence). Trimming took 0 bases from V and 4 from J, leaving 12 bases between them. The CDR3 DNA follows: TGTGCCAGCAGTTTATCGTCCAGGGCCCTCTATGGCTACACCTTC. As protein: CASSLSSRALYGYTF.

The rearrangement links TRBV7-2 to TRBJ1-3, with D maybe TRBD1 (6 bases). CDR1 is SGHTA, CDR2 FQGNSA, per germline. The V end lost 4 bases, the J end lost 7 bases, and 14 bases lay between the germline ends. This CDR3 has 14 amino acids. CDR3 residues: CASSSYRALNTIYF. CDR3 bases: TGTGCCAGCAGCTCTTACAGGGCTCTCAACACCATATATTTT.

The chain recombines TRBV5-1 with TRBJ2-1, with TRBD1 as a possible D gene (5 bases). V was clipped by 4 bases and J by 7 bases, with 9 bases between them. CDR1 and CDR2 (germline): SGHRS, YFSETQ. The CDR3 totals 12 residues. The CDR3 spells CASSAQGNEQFF. CDR3 in DNA: TGCGCCAGCAGCGCGCAGGGAAATGAGCAGTTCTTC.

This chain links TRBV9 with TRBJ1-4, with TRBD1 as a possible D gene (5 bases). Trimming removed 3 bases from V and 6 bases from J, with 15 bases in between. CDR1 is SGDLS, CDR2 YYNGEE, per germline. The CDR3 runs 15 residues. CDR3 DNA sequence: TGTGCCAGCAGCGCCACAGGCCTCCCTTATGAAAAACTGTTTTTT. It encodes CASSATGLPYEKLFF.

The V and J genes are TRBV15 and TRBJ2-5; 13 bases are a match to TRBD2. This CDR3 has 16 residues. V trimming: 2 bases; J trimming: 3 bases; junction bases outside the gene matches: 3. Per the germline V gene, CDR1 is LNHNV and CDR2 is YYDKDF (reference sequence). The DNA of the CDR3 is TGTGCCACCAGCAGAACCGGACTAGCGGGAGAAGAGACCCAGTACTTC. Protein product: CATSRTGLAGEETQYF. Full variable domain (rest looked up from reference TRBV15 and TRBJ2-5): DAMVIQNPRYQVTQFGKPVTLSCSQTLNHNVMYWYQQKSSQAPKLLFHYYDKDFNNEADTPDNFQSRRPNTSFCFLDIRSPGLGDTAMYLCATSRTGLAGEETQYFGPGTRLLVL.

V is TRBV11-3 and J is TRBJ1-5, with D perhaps matching TRBD1 (6 bases). CDR3 length: 18 amino acids. Looked up from germline, CDR1 is SGHNT and CDR2 is YENEEA. Trimming left V 4 bases short and J 3 bases short, with 22 bases between. The chain's CDR3 is CASSSGQDRGADNQPQHF. CDR3 DNA: TGTGCCAGCAGCTCCGGACAAGACCGGGGGGCGGACAATCAGCCCCAGCATTTT. The variable domain in full, completed from reference TRBV11-3 and TRBJ1-5, reads EAGVVQSPRYKIIEKKQPVAFWCNPISGHNTLYWYLQNLGQGPELLIRYENEEAVDDSQLPKDRFSAERLKGVDSTLKIQPAELGDSAVYLCASSSGQDRGADNQPQHFGDGTRLSIL.

The CDR3 protein is CASRPGGSLYGYTF. The CDR3 coding sequence is TGCGCCAGCCGTCCAGGGGGCTCCCTCTATGGCTACACCTTC. The chain joins TRBV5-1 to TRBJ1-2, with 8 bases lining up with TRBD1. This CDR3 has 14 residues. Germline-derived CDR1 and CDR2 are SGHRS and YFSETQ. The trim removed 7 bases at V and 4 bases at J, leaving 9 bases unmatched. Using reference TRBV5-1 and TRBJ1-2 for the parts outside the CDR3, the full variable domain is KAGVTQTPRYLIKTRGQQVTLSCSPISGHRSVSWYQQTPGQGLQFLFEYFSETQRNKGNFPGRFSGRQFSNSRSEMNVSTLELGDSALYLCASRPGGSLYGYTFGSGTRLTVV.

This chain joins TRBV21-1 and TRBJ2-7; TRBD1 reflects the table's D call only, with no check against the DNA. TRBV21-1 is tagged as a pseudogene. The length of the CDR3 is 13 residues. The CDR3 DNA reads as TGTGCCAGCAGCAAATGGGGACACTACGAGCAGTACTTC. The encoded protein is CASSKWGHYEQYF.

This chain connects TRBV27 to TRBJ2-3; TRBD2 matches at 7 bases. The J segment lost 4 bases and the V segment lost 6 bases, leaving 16 bases of the junction unmatched. Germline V gives CDR1 MNHEY, CDR2 SMNVEV (reference sequence). The length of the CDR3 is 17 residues. CDR3 amino acids: CASSPPSAGEFADTQYF. The CDR3 nucleotides are TGTGCCAGCAGCCCACCGTCCGCGGGGGAGTTTGCAGATACGCAGTATTTT.

The chain combines TRBV5-4 with TRBJ1-1; 7 bases fit TRBD1. Unmatched junction bases numbered 4, after V lost 5 bases and J lost 3 bases. CDR1 is SGHNT, CDR2 YYREEE, per germline (reference sequence). This CDR3 spans 13 amino acids. This chain's CDR3 is CASRNDRDTEAFF. The DNA for the CDR3 is TGTGCCAGCAGGAATGACAGGGACACTGAAGCTTTCTTT.

This clone has only one observation. This rearrangement joins TRBV6-5 to TRBJ1-4; possibly TRBD1 for D (6 bases). The CDR3 is 14 residues long. Trimming shortened V by 7 bases and J by 1 base, and 10 bases separated the two germline ends. CDR1 and CDR2 from the germline V gene are MNHEY and SVGAGI. CDR3 in amino acids: CASKQGRTNEKLFF. The CDR3 nucleotides read TGTGCCAGCAAACAGGGTAGAACTAATGAAAAACTGTTTTTT.

The rearrangement links TRBV28 to TRBJ2-6, with 8 nucleotides matching TRBD1. Trimming cost V 5 bases and J 0 bases; bases outside gene matches: 9. There are 18 residues in the CDR3. Germline V gene data show CDR1 as MDHEN and CDR2 as SYDVKM. As DNA, the CDR3 is TGTGCCAGCAGTCCCGGACAGGGACGGAGCTCTGGGGCCAACGTCCTGACTTTC. As protein: CASSPGQGRSSGANVLTF.

This chain joins TRBV5-8 and TRBJ1-6, with 10 bases aligning to TRBD1. Germline V gives CDR1 SGHTS, CDR2 YDEGEE. The CDR3 length is 16 residues. With V trimmed by 4 bases and J by 6 bases, 7 bases remained unmatched. The CDR3 region is CASSPGTGAINSPLHF. DNA for the CDR3: TGTGCCAGCAGCCCCGGGACAGGGGCGATTAATTCACCCCTCCACTTT.

V gene TRBV6-6 combines with J gene TRBJ1-2, with 9 bases lining up with TRBD1. The CDR3 covers 14 residues. Germline V CDR1 and CDR2: MNHNY, SVGAGI (reference sequence). J was trimmed by 2 bases and V by 7 bases; bases with no gene match: 5. The CDR3 nucleotides are TGTGCCAGCAATACAGGGGGCCGCAACTATGGCTACACCTTC. Its translation: CASNTGGRNYGYTF.

The CDR3 spells CASSLGGTNYGYTF. The CDR3 DNA reads TGTGCCAGCAGTTTGGGGGGGACTAACTATGGCTACACCTTC. The chain combines TRBV28 with TRBJ1-2; D possibly corresponds to TRBD1 (5 bases). Trimming cost V 3 bases and J 0 bases, with 8 bases left between them. The CDR3 totals 14 residues. From germline, CDR1 is MDHEN and CDR2 SYDVKM.

With regard to this clone: Other DNA sequences in the sample encode the same CDR3. V usage is TRBV27 and J usage is TRBJ1-4; 10 bases line up with TRBD1. CDR3 length equals 16 residues. From germline, CDR1 is MNHEY and CDR2 SMNVEV (reference sequence). The junction had 6 bases not matched to a gene; V was cut back by 0 bases and J by 8 bases. In DNA form, the CDR3 reads TGTGCCAGCAGTTTATCGAGACAGGGGGCGGGAGAAAAACTGTTTTTT. Translation: CASSLSRQGAGEKLFF.

The V gene is TRBV6-6, the J gene TRBJ2-7; TRBD1 is a possible D gene (7 bases). The germline V and J ends were trimmed by 4 bases and 3 bases, with 19 bases remaining between them. Germline loops: CDR1 MNHNY, CDR2 SVGAGI (reference sequence). The CDR3 sequence is 16 residues long. CDR3: CASSSPDRKGGYEQYF. CDR3 DNA: TGTGCCAGCAGTTCCCCGGACAGGAAGGGAGGCTACGAGCAGTACTTC.

The CDR3: CASSSGTSFVDEQFF. For the CDR3, the DNA is TGTGCCAGCAGCTCCGGGACTAGCTTCGTCGATGAGCAGTTCTTC. The chain joins TRBV7-9 to TRBJ2-1; 9 bases align to TRBD2. The CDR3 is made up of 15 amino acids. The trim removed 4 bases at V and 8 bases at J, leaving 9 bases unmatched. Germline V gives CDR1 SEHNR, CDR2 FQNEAQ (reference sequence). Together with reference TRBV7-9 and TRBJ2-1, the CDR3 gives the full variable domain: DTGVSQNPRHKITKRGQNVTFRCDPISEHNRLYWYRQTLGQGPEFLTYFQNEAQLEKSRLLSDRFSAERPKGSFSTLEIQRTEQGDSAMYLCASSSGTSFVDEQFFGPGTRLTVL.

This chain joins TRBV27 and TRBJ2-5; D unresolved. Germline V gene sequence: CDR1 MNHEY, CDR2 SMNVEV (reference sequence). The CDR3 totals 14 residues. The V and J ends lost 7 bases and 4 bases respectively, with 16 bases between them. This CDR3 is CASKPPGPAETQYF. CDR3 DNA: TGTGCCAGCAAACCCCCAGGCCCAGCAGAGACCCAGTACTTC.

The rearrangement uses TRBV19 and TRBJ1-6; 8 bases match TRBD1. This CDR3 is built from 13 residues. Germline lookup yields CDR1 LNHDA and CDR2 SQIVND (reference sequence). The V and J ends lost 7 bases and 10 bases, in that order; junction bases with no gene match: 6. The CDR3 loop reads CASTFDRGSPLHF. The CDR3 DNA follows: TGTGCCAGTACCTTTGACAGGGGATCACCCCTCCACTTT.